The sequence of this TCR beta chain was determined in a study of T cells in Graves' hyperthyroidism and ophthalmopathy. This clonotype was found a few times. The source material, RNA transcripts, was used to amplify TCR beta CDR3 regions. HTBI primers drove first-round RT-PCR of the TCR CDR3. TCRdb re-analysed the multiplex PCR reads in MiXCR, keeping a single row per CDR3 protein. The sample lists hundreds of thousands of distinct CDR3 sequences; 14% to 15% were seen once. Diagnoses were made from clinical symptoms, serum measures (thyroxine and TRAb), thyroid ultrasound and orbital computed tomography. This receptor was identified in a man between 18 and 29 years old with Graves' ophthalmopathy. The sequenced sample was blood.

The CDR3 sequence: CATSRGGGGNQPQHF. CDR3 in DNA: TGTGCCACCAGCAGAGGAGGGGGCGGCAATCAGCCCCAGCATTTT. The rearrangement uses TRBV15 and TRBJ1-5; 7 nucleotides line up with TRBD1. V was pared by 1 base and J by 2 bases, with 2 bases of the junction left unmatched. The CDR3 runs to 15 residues. Germline loops: CDR1 LNHNV, CDR2 YYDKDF (reference sequence).